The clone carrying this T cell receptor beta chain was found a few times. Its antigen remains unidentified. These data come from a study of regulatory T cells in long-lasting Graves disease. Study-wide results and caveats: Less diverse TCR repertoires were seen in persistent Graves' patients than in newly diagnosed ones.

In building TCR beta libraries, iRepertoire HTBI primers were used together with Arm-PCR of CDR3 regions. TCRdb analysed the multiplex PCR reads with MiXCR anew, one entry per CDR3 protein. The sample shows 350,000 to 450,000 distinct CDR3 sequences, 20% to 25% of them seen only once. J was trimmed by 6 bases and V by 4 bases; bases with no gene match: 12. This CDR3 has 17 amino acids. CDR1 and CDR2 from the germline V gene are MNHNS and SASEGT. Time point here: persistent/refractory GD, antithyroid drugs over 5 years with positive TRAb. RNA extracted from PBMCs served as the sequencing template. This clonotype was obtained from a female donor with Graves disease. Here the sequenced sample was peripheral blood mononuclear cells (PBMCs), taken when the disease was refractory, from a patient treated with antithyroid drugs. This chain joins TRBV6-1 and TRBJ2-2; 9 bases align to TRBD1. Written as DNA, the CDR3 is TGTGCCAGCAGTGCTAATACCGGGACAGGGAAAGCCGGGGAGCTGTTTTTT. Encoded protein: CASSANTGTGKAGELFF.